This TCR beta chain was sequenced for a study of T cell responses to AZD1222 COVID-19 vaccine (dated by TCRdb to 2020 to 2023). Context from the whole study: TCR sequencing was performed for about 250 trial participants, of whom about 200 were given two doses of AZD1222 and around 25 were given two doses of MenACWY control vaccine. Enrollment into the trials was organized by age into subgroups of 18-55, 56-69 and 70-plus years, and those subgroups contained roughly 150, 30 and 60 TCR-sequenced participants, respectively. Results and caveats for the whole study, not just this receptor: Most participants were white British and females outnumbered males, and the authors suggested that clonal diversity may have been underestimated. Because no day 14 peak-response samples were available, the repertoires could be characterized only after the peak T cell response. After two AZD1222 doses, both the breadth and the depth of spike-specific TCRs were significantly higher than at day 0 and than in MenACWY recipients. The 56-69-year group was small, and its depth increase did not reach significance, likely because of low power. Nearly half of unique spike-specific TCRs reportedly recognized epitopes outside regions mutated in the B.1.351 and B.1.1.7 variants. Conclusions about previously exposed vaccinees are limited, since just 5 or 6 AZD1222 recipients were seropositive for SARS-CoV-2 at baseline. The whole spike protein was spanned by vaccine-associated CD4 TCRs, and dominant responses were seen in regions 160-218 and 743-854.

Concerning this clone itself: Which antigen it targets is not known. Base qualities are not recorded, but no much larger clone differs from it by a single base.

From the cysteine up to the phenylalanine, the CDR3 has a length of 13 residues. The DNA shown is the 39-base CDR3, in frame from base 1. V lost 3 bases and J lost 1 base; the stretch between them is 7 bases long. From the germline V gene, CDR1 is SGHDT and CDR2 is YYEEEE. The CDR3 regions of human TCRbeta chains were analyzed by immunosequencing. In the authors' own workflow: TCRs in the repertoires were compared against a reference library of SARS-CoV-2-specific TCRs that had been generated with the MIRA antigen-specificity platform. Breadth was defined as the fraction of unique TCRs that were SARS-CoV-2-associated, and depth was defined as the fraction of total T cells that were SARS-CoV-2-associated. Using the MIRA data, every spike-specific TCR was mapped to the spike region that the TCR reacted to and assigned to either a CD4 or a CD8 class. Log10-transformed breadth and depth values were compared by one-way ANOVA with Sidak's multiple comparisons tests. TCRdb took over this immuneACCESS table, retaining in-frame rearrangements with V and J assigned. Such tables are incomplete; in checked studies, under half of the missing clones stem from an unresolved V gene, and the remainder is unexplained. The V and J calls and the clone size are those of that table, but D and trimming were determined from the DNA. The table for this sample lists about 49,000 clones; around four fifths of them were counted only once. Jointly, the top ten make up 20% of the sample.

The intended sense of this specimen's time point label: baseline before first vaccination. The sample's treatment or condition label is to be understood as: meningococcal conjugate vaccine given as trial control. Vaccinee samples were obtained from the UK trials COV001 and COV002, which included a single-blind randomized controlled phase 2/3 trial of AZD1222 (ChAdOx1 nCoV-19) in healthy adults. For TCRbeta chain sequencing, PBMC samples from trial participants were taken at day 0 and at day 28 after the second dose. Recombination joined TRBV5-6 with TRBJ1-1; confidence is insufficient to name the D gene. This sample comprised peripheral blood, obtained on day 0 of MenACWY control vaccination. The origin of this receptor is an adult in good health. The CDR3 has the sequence CASSSNRNTEAFF. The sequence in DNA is TGTGCCAGCAGCTCTAATAGGAACACTGAAGCTTTCTTT.